This T cell receptor beta chain appears in the sequencing data of a study of blood T cell repertoires in COVID-19. At the level of the study: In each case, the material was cDNA or gDNA derived from T cells, B-cell-depleted T cells, or PBMCs.

Per the germline V gene, CDR1 is SNHLY and CDR2 is FYNNEI. V lost 3 bases, J lost 8 bases, and 8 bases lay in between. This CDR3 is 12 amino acids long. This clone has a single count. The protocol was immunoSEQ multiplex PCR, while the TCRdb copy is restricted to in-frame clones and leaves out a portion. The table records 200,000 to 300,000 clones, 70% to 90% of them present only once. This sequence joins TRBV2 and TRBJ2-1; D uncertain. Sequencing was done on a sample of peripheral blood. The receptor comes from a woman in her sixties or seventies with COVID-19, enrolled during active disease. CDR3 nucleotide sequence: TGTGCCAGCAGTGATCTGCTATATGAGCAGTTCTTC. Encoded protein: CASSDLLYEQFF.